A single sample gave rise to the 4 T cell receptor beta chains below, sequenced in a study of PD-L1 blockade in urothelial cancer. The table came from immunoSEQ multiplex PCR; TCRdb's copy has only in-frame clones and leaves some out. The sample lists about 49,000 clones, nearly 90% seen once, with about 8% in the top ten. This specimen was PBMCs, taken around atezolizumab (anti-PD-L1) treatment. These receptors all come from a man in his sixties with urothelial cancer.

This clone appeared once. The rearrangement uses TRBV5-4 and TRBJ2-3, with D perhaps matching TRBD1 (5 bases). V was pared by 0 bases and J by 4 bases, with 9 bases between. Germline V gives CDR1 SGHNT, CDR2 YYREEE (reference sequence). The CDR3 sequence is 14 residues long. For the CDR3, the DNA is TGTGCCAGCAGCTTGGTAGGGGTACCAGATACGCAGTATTTT. Its protein is CASSLVGVPDTQYF.

This clone was found a few times. This chain links TRBV6-5 with TRBJ1-2; possible D gene TRBD1, 5 bases. Germline V gene lookup returns CDR1 MNHEY and CDR2 SVGAGI. The length of the CDR3 is 12 residues. V lost 3 bases to trimming and J lost 8 bases, with 10 bases between them. CDR3 loop: CASSYSGRGYTF. CDR3 nucleotides: TGTGCCAGCAGTTATTCAGGGCGCGGCTACACCTTC.

V usage is TRBV7-3 and J usage is TRBJ2-2; the match to TRBD2 covers 10 bases. This CDR3 has 16 amino acids. V lost 6 bases and J lost 3; bases outside the gene matches: 7. Germline values: CDR1 SGHTA, CDR2 FQGTGA. The CDR3 spells CASRITSGGDTGELFF. The CDR3 DNA follows: TGTGCCAGCAGAATAACAAGCGGGGGGGACACCGGGGAGCTGTTTTTT.

The chain couples TRBV27 to TRBJ2-7, with D perhaps matching TRBD1 (6 bases). This CDR3 has 16 residues. Germline CDR1 and CDR2: MNHEY and SMNVEV (reference sequence). Deletions cut 3 bases from V and 1 base from J, with 16 bases between. CDR3 loop: CASSFPPSGDSYEQYF. CDR3 coding DNA: TGTGCCAGCAGTTTTCCCCCCTCAGGGGATTCCTACGAGCAGTACTTC.